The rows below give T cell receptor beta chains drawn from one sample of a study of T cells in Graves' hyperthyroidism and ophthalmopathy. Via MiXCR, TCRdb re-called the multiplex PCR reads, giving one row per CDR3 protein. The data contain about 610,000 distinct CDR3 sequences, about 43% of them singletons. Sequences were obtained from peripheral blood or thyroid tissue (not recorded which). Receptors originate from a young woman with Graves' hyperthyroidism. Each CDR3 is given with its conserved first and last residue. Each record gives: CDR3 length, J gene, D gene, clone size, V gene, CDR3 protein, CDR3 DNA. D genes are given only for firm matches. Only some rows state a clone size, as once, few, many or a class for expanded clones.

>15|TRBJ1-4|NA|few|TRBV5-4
CASSLGIRSNEKLFF
TGTGCCAGCAGCTTAGGCATCCGCAGTAATGAAAAACTGTTTTTT
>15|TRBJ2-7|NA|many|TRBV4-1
CASSQGGAGLYEQYF
TGCGCCAGCAGCCAAGGGGGGGCAGGGCTGTACGAGCAGTACTTC
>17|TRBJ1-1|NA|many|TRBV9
CASSGTPGRNPNTEAFF
TGTGCCAGCAGCGGAACACCGGGACGCAACCCGAACACTGAAGCTTTCTTT
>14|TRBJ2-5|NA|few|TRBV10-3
CAISEGEVQETQYF
TGTGCCATCAGTGAAGGGGAGGTGCAAGAGACCCAGTACTTC
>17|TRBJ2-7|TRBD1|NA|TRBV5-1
CASSLEPSGQGAYEQYF
TGCGCCAGCAGCTTGGAGCCCTCGGGACAGGGAGCCTACGAGCAGTACTTC
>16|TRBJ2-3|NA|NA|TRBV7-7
CARVKDRTASTDTQYF
TGTGCTAGAGTCAAAGACCGGACTGCTAGCACAGATACGCAGTATTTT
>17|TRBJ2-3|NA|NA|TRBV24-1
CATSDRRWGRGTDTQYF
TGTGCCACCAGTGATCGTCGCTGGGGGCGAGGAACAGATACGCAGTATTTT
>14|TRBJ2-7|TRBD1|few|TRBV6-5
CASSYLGGPNEQYF
TGTGCCAGCAGTTACTTAGGGGGCCCGAACGAGCAGTACTTC
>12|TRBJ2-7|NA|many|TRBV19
CASSDRDNQQYF
TGTGCCAGTAGTGACCGGGACAATCAGCAGTACTTC
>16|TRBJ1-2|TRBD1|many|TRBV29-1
CSVEPGRQGARYGYTF
TGCAGCGTTGAACCCGGGAGACAGGGGGCCCGCTATGGCTACACCTTC
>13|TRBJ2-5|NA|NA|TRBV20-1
CSAPGTPQETQYF
TGCAGTGCTCCCGGGACGCCGCAAGAGACCCAGTACTTC
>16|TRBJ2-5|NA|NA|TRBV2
CASLGTSTGRRETQYF
TGTGCCAGCCTAGGGACATCGACAGGGAGGCGGGAGACCCAGTACTTC
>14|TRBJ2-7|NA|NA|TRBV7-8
CASSLGHGGYEQYF
TGTGCCAGCAGCTTAGGACATGGGGGCTACGAGCAGTACTTC
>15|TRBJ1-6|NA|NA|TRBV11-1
CASSLIREKGSPLHF
TGTGCCAGCAGCTTAATCAGGGAAAAAGGATCACCCCTCCACTTT
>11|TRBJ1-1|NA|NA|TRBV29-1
CSVRAGDEAFF
TGCAGCGTTAGGGCAGGGGATGAAGCTTTCTTT
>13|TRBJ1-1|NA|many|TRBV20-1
CSAETRLNTEAFF
TGCAGTGCTGAGACCCGCTTGAACACTGAAGCTTTCTTT
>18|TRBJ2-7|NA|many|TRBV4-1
CASSQGTGGDTLWDEQYF
TGCGCCAGCAGCCAAGGGACAGGAGGGGACACTCTTTGGGACGAGCAGTACTTC
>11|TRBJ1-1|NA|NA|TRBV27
CASSFSRRAFF
TGTGCCAGCAGTTTCTCAAGGCGGGCTTTCTTT
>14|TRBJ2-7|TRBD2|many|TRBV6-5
CASSKGLANHEQYF
TGTGCCAGCAGTAAGGGACTAGCGAACCACGAGCAGTACTTC
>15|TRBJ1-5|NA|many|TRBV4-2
CASSPLGDGNQPQHF
TGTGCCAGCAGTCCCTTGGGGGACGGCAATCAGCCCCAGCATTTT
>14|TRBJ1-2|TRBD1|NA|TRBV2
CASSESGTGGRKTF
TGTGCCAGCAGTGAAAGCGGGACAGGGGGCAGGAAAACCTTC
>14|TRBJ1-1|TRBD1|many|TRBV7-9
CASSQGQGRTEAFF
TGTGCCAGCAGCCAAGGACAGGGGAGGACTGAAGCTTTCTTT
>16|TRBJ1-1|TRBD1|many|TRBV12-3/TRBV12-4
CASRPGTGRSGTEAFF
TGTGCCAGCAGGCCCGGGACAGGCCGATCAGGCACTGAAGCTTTCTTT